This is a list of T cell receptor beta chains from one sample in a study of T cells after yellow fever vaccination. TCRdb recomputed calls from the 5' RACE reads with MiXCR, one row per CDR3 protein. The sample comprises about 200,000 distinct CDR3 sequences, around 3.1% of which are singletons, and around 3% rests with the top ten. The input for sequencing was CD4+ T cells sorted from PBMCs, taken 10 days after the yellow fever booster vaccination. The receptors were sampled from a man between 18 and 29 years old who received the YFV17D yellow fever vaccine. CDR3s include the opening cysteine and the closing phenylalanine or tryptophan. A D gene is named only where the DNA matches it firmly. Expanded clones get a size class; other rows say once, few or many, or leave the size out.

d_call,clone_size,j_call,v_call,cdr3_aa,cdr3_nt
TRBD2,many,TRBJ2-5,TRBV3-1,CASSQDGTSSKTQYF,TGTGCCAGCAGCCAAGATGGGACTAGCTCGAAGACCCAGTACTTC
.,many,TRBJ2-5,TRBV7-2,CASSFARETQYF,TGTGCCAGCAGCTTCGCCCGAGAGACCCAGTACTTC
.,few,TRBJ2-7,TRBV6-2/TRBV6-3,CASSYSKVRALSYEQYF,TGTGCCAGCAGTTACTCGAAGGTGCGGGCGTTATCCTACGAGCAGTACTTC
.,few,TRBJ1-1,TRBV7-2,CASSPTGVNTEAFF,TGTGCCAGCAGCCCTACTGGGGTGAACACTGAAGCTTTCTTT
.,many,TRBJ2-3,TRBV7-9,CASSFRQPSTDTQYF,TGTGCCAGCAGCTTCCGACAGCCTAGCACAGATACGCAGTATTTT
.,few,TRBJ1-5,TRBV12-3/TRBV12-4,CASSRGAHNQPQHF,TGTGCCAGCAGTCGGGGGGCGCATAATCAGCCCCAGCATTTT
.,.,TRBJ2-7,TRBV5-6,CAASSTGLNYEQYF,TGTGCAGCATCTTCCACTGGACTGAACTACGAGCAGTACTTC
.,many,TRBJ1-1,TRBV5-6,CASSRLMVATEAFF,TGTGCCAGCAGCCGACTTATGGTCGCCACTGAAGCTTTCTTT
TRBD1,many,TRBJ2-6,TRBV5-1,CASSMGQGSSGANVLTF,TGCGCCAGCAGCATGGGACAGGGGAGCTCTGGGGCCAACGTCCTGACTTTC
.,.,TRBJ1-2,TRBV6-5,CASSPGGGGYGYTF,TGTGCCAGCAGCCCCGGGGGGGGCGGCTATGGCTACACCTTC
.,many,TRBJ2-1,TRBV7-9,CASRREEGNEQFF,TGTGCCAGCCGCAGGGAGGAGGGCAATGAGCAGTTCTTC
.,many,TRBJ2-5,TRBV7-6,CASSLDPETQYF,TGTGCCAGCAGCTTAGATCCGGAGACCCAGTACTTC
TRBD1,many,TRBJ1-2,TRBV28,CASSPPVTGRGGYTF,TGTGCCAGCAGTCCCCCCGTGACAGGGCGAGGTGGCTACACCTTC
.,many,TRBJ1-1,TRBV5-1,CASSGATGNTEAFF,TGCGCCAGCAGCGGGGCAACGGGAAACACTGAAGCTTTCTTT
TRBD1,many,TRBJ1-3,TRBV5-5,CASSLDGGQGVNTIYF,TGTGCCAGCAGCTTGGACGGAGGCCAGGGGGTGAACACCATATATTTT
.,.,TRBJ2-3,TRBV5-1,CASKDRYQTDTQYF,TGCGCCAGCAAAGACCGTTACCAGACAGATACGCAGTATTTT
TRBD1,.,TRBJ2-5,TRBV11-3,CASSSRWDRGRETQYF,TGTGCCAGCAGCTCCCGCTGGGACAGGGGGCGCGAGACCCAGTACTTC
.,many,TRBJ2-3,TRBV5-4,CASSEGATDTQYF,TGTGCCAGCAGCGAGGGCGCCACAGATACGCAGTATTTT